These T cell receptor beta chains were read from a single sample in a study of shared clonotypes between healthy human individuals. This table comes from immunoSEQ multiplex PCR, and its TCRdb copy is limited to in-frame clones, with some not included. The sample holds about 1.1 million clones, 60% to 80% seen once. Material: memory CD4+ T cells from PBMCs. These receptors all come from a man between 18 and 29 years old in good health. Some clones in this sample may be carry-over from other donors' samples. Each CDR3 is given with its conserved first and last residue. Each record gives: CDR3 DNA, CDR3 protein, V gene, D gene, clone size, J gene. The D gene is left open where the match is weak. Where a row states a size, it is once, few, many or the class of an expanded clone; other rows omit it.

cdr3_nt: TGTGCCAGCGGGACAGGAAATAATTCACCCCTCCACTTT
cdr3_aa: CASGTGNNSPLHF
v_call: TRBV7-9
d_call: TRBD1
clone_size: few
j_call: TRBJ1-6

cdr3_nt: TGCGCCAGCAGTCTCATAGCGGGAGGGGGCACCGGGGAGCTGTTTTTT
cdr3_aa: CASSLIAGGGTGELFF
v_call: TRBV5-1
d_call: TRBD2
clone_size: NA
j_call: TRBJ2-2

cdr3_nt: TGTGCCAGCAGCTTGCAGGACTCCTACGAGCAGTACTTC
cdr3_aa: CASSLQDSYEQYF
v_call: TRBV5-6
d_call: NA
clone_size: NA
j_call: TRBJ2-7

cdr3_nt: TGTGCCAGCAGCTTCCAACTAGCGGGAGAAGATACGCAGTATTTT
cdr3_aa: CASSFQLAGEDTQYF
v_call: TRBV7-2
d_call: TRBD2
clone_size: NA
j_call: TRBJ2-3

cdr3_nt: TGTGCCAGCAGCTTTTCAGGGGACCTCTACGAGCAGTACTTC
cdr3_aa: CASSFSGDLYEQYF
v_call: TRBV7-8
d_call: NA
clone_size: NA
j_call: TRBJ2-7

cdr3_nt: TGTGCCAGCAGCCCCGACTCGAACACTGAAGCTTTCTTT
cdr3_aa: CASSPDSNTEAFF
v_call: TRBV2
d_call: NA
clone_size: NA
j_call: TRBJ1-1

cdr3_nt: TGTGCCAGCAGCCCCCCCGACAGACGTAATGAGCAGTTCTTC
cdr3_aa: CASSPPDRRNEQFF
v_call: TRBV11-3
d_call: NA
clone_size: NA
j_call: TRBJ2-1

cdr3_nt: TGTGCCAGCTCACTGTTTAGTTCCTACGAGCAGTACTTC
cdr3_aa: CASSLFSSYEQYF
v_call: TRBV18
d_call: NA
clone_size: NA
j_call: TRBJ2-7

cdr3_nt: TGTGCCAGCAGGCGGACAGGGGGAAACACCGGGGAGCTGTTTTTT
cdr3_aa: CASRRTGGNTGELFF
v_call: TRBV7-3
d_call: TRBD1
clone_size: NA
j_call: TRBJ2-2

cdr3_nt: TGTGCCAGCAGCTCCGGGCAACTTAACATGAACACTGAAGCTTTCTTT
cdr3_aa: CASSSGQLNMNTEAFF
v_call: TRBV7-8
d_call: NA
clone_size: once
j_call: TRBJ1-1

cdr3_nt: TGTGCCAGCAGCTTAGGGGGCGGGAGGGCCCGGAATGAGCAGTTCTTC
cdr3_aa: CASSLGGGRARNEQFF
v_call: TRBV7-2
d_call: TRBD2
clone_size: NA
j_call: TRBJ2-1